These 17 T cell receptor beta chains were all obtained from the same sample, sequenced in a study of T cells in Graves' hyperthyroidism and ophthalmopathy (dated by TCRdb to the late 2010s). Library creation used multiplex PCR. TCRdb names Illumina HiSeq 2000 as the instrument used. The TCR beta CDR3 regions were amplified from RNA transcripts. For the first round of RT-PCR on the TCR CDR3, the HTBI primer set was used together with the Qiagen OneStep RT-PCR kit. TCRdb took the public reads, trimmed them with fastp at Q25, ran MiXCR for clone calling and kept in-frame beta chains. CDR3 protein sequences are deduplicated, and each keeps its most common genes and DNA. The sample records fewer than 500,000 distinct CDR3 sequences, roughly 13% of which are singletons. The ten largest clones represent around 20% of the sample. Sequenced input: blood. The receptor source for this set is a man aged 25 to 40 with Graves' hyperthyroidism that later progressed to Graves' ophthalmopathy.

This clonotype was seen many times. V gene TRBV18 combines with J gene TRBJ1-1, with D uncertain. Trimming pared 6 bases from V and 1 base from J, leaving 9 bases between. CDR3 length: 13 residues. Per the germline V gene, CDR1 is KGHSH and CDR2 is LQKENI. For the CDR3, the DNA is TGTGCCAGCTCCGACACCCCGAACACTGAAGCTTTCTTT. It translates to CASSDTPNTEAFF.

In its sample, this clonotype was seen many times. The J gene is TRBJ1-5, the V gene TRBV20-1, with TRBD1 identical over 7 bases. The CDR3 spans 13 residues. Germline values: CDR1 DFQATT, CDR2 SNEGSKA (reference sequence). With V trimmed by 3 bases and J by 7 bases, 6 bases remained unmatched. In DNA, the CDR3 is TGCAGTGCTAGGACAGGGTCGAAACAGCCCCAGCATTTT. Translation gives CSARTGSKQPQHF.

This clonotype showed up just once. A much bigger clone sits one base away, suggesting this may be a read error. V and J are TRBV30 and TRBJ1-1; D unresolved. The germline V gene has CDR1 GTSNPN and CDR2 SVGIG (reference sequence). V lost 2 bases to trimming and J lost 1 base, with 8 bases between them. The CDR3 spans 13 residues. The CDR3 DNA is TGTGCCTGGAGTTGGTGGGAGAACACTGAAGCTTTCTTT. It specifies CAWSWWENTEAFF.

The V call is TRBV19, the J call TRBJ1-1; D uncertain. Germline loops: CDR1 LNHDA, CDR2 SQIVND (reference sequence). This CDR3 is 23 amino acids long. V was cut by 7 bases and J by 1 base, with 40 bases left in between. CDR3 DNA: TGTGCCAGTACCCCGATTGTTATAATGTGGAGTTCCAACAACAAACACCAGAACACTGAAGCTTTCTTT. Protein sequence: CASTPIVIMWSSNNKHQNTEAFF.

The chain is built from TRBV7-8 and TRBJ2-5, with 7 positions matching TRBD1. CDR3 size: 15 residues. The J segment lost 5 bases and the V segment lost 6 bases, leaving 12 bases of the junction unmatched. Germline CDR1 is SGHVS and CDR2 is FQNEAQ. The CDR3, as DNA: TGTGCCAGCAGTTTATTGTACAGGGGTAGGGAGACCCAGTACTTC. Its translation: CASSLLYRGRETQYF.

This clonotype was picked up many times. The chain combines TRBV20-1 with TRBJ2-7; D perhaps matches TRBD2 (5 bases). Trimming took off 3 bases at V and 2 bases at J, with 14 bases between the two ends. The CDR3 loop spans 14 amino acids. CDR1 DFQATT and CDR2 SNEGSKA come from the germline V gene (reference sequence). The CDR3 nucleotides are TGCAGTGCTAGCAACTCCGGGGATGCCTACGAGCAGTACTTC. As protein: CSASNSGDAYEQYF.

This clonotype was counted at least ten times. V is TRBV5-1 and J is TRBJ2-7, with no clear D. Deletions cut 0 bases from V and 3 bases from J, with 13 bases between. CDR3 length: 15 amino acids. Germline V gene data show CDR1 as SGHRS and CDR2 as YFSETQ. The CDR3 reads CASSLVPELYYEQYF. In DNA, the CDR3 is TGCGCCAGCAGCTTGGTTCCCGAGCTCTACTACGAGCAGTACTTC. The entire variable domain, with the rest obtained from reference TRBV5-1 and TRBJ2-7, is as follows: KAGVTQTPRYLIKTRGQQVTLSCSPISGHRSVSWYQQTPGQGLQFLFEYFSETQRNKGNFPGRFSGRQFSNSRSEMNVSTLELGDSALYLCASSLVPELYYEQYFGPGTRLTVT.

The chain is built from TRBV6-5 and TRBJ2-7, with TRBD2 matching 13 bases. In germline, CDR1 is MNHEY, CDR2 SVGAGI. V trimming: 0 bases; J trimming: 6 bases; junction bases outside the gene matches: 2. There are 15 residues in the CDR3. The CDR3 DNA reads as TGTGCCAGCAGTTACTCGGGACTAGCGGGGAGCGAGCAGTACTTC. Protein sequence: CASSYSGLAGSEQYF.

This clonotype showed up many times. This sequence joins TRBV28 and TRBJ1-2, with 8 bases matching TRBD1. Germline V gene lookup returns CDR1 MDHEN and CDR2 SYDVKM. CDR3 length: 14 residues. V dropped 4 bases and J dropped 3; count of bases not matched to a gene: 4. CDR3 region: CASSSAGGDYGYTF. CDR3 sequence (DNA): TGTGCCAGCAGTTCTGCAGGGGGCGACTATGGCTACACCTTC.

V and J are TRBV10-3 and TRBJ2-7, with 9 nucleotides matching TRBD1. Unmatched junction bases numbered 17, after V lost 11 bases and J lost 6 bases. The CDR3 is 15 amino acids. CDR1 is ENHRY, CDR2 SYGVKD, per germline. CDR3 sequence (DNA): TGTGCCGTGTCAGGAGGGGGACAGGGTTCTGGCGAGCAGTACTTC. As protein: CAVSGGGQGSGEQYF.

In its sample, this clonotype was seen a few times. The chain has TRBV19 and TRBJ1-2; possible D gene TRBD1, 6 bases. Germline CDR1 reads LNHDA; CDR2 reads SQIVND (reference sequence). Trimming removed 2 bases at V and 2 bases at J, with 12 bases between. This CDR3 has 15 residues. For the CDR3, the DNA is TGTGCCAGTAGTATAAATCGTCAGGGGAACTATGGCTACACCTTC. This sequence encodes CASSINRQGNYGYTF.

Comments on this clonotype: Sequence at one end of the junction differs from germline and may be a read error. The chain links TRBV6-1 to TRBJ1-6; 7 bases align to TRBD1. The CDR3 loop spans 16 amino acids. CDR1 and CDR2 (germline): MNHNS, SASEGT. The CDR3 is CASSLGTEFYNPPLHF. CDR3 DNA sequence: TGTGCCAGCAGCCTGGGGACAGAGTTTTATAATCCACCCCTCCACTTT.

This clonotype was counted at least ten times. The chain employs TRBV7-2 and TRBJ2-1, with 8 positions matching TRBD1. Unmatched junction bases numbered 10, after V lost 5 bases and J lost 7 bases. The CDR3 covers 15 residues. CDR1 and CDR2 (germline): SGHTA, FQGNSA. In DNA form, the CDR3 reads TGTGCCAGCAGCCAAAAGGCGGGGACAGGTAATGAGCAGTTCTTC. As protein: CASSQKAGTGNEQFF.

The sample holds many counts of this clonotype. The chain recombines TRBV27 with TRBJ1-6, with TRBD1 as a possible D gene (6 bases). V dropped 5 bases and J dropped 3 bases, with 8 bases sitting between them. Germline CDR1 reads MNHEY; CDR2 reads SMNVEV (reference sequence). This CDR3 region has 14 residues. CDR3 loop: CASSLQGYNSPLHF. The CDR3 DNA reads as TGTGCCAGCAGTCTACAGGGCTATAATTCACCCCTCCACTTT.

The chain links TRBV29-1 to TRBJ1-4, with D perhaps TRBD1 (5 bases). Germline assignment: CDR1 SQVTM and CDR2 ANQGSEA. The CDR3 is 13 residues long. V was trimmed by 4 bases and J by 4 bases, leaving 10 bases between them. The CDR3 coding sequence is TGCAGCGTTGGACGAGGGGTTAATGAAAAACTGTTTTTT. It specifies CSVGRGVNEKLFF.

The CDR3 loop reads CASSWGLAGGSSYNEQFF. CDR3 DNA: TGTGCCAGCAGTTGGGGACTAGCGGGGGGTAGCTCCTACAATGAGCAGTTCTTC. The V call is TRBV12-3 or TRBV12-4, the J call TRBJ2-1; 15 bases are shared with TRBD2. This CDR3 is 18 amino acids long. J was trimmed by 0 bases and V by 4 bases; bases with no gene match: 4.

This clonotype was observed a few times. The chain uses TRBV19 and TRBJ2-7, with 8 bases lining up with TRBD1. V shed 6 bases and J 3 bases; nucleotides not matched to a gene: 4. CDR3 size: 13 residues. Germline CDR1 LNHDA, CDR2 SQIVND (reference sequence). The CDR3 sequence: CASSTDRGYEQYF. The CDR3 DNA is TGTGCCAGTAGCACCGACAGGGGCTACGAGCAGTACTTC.